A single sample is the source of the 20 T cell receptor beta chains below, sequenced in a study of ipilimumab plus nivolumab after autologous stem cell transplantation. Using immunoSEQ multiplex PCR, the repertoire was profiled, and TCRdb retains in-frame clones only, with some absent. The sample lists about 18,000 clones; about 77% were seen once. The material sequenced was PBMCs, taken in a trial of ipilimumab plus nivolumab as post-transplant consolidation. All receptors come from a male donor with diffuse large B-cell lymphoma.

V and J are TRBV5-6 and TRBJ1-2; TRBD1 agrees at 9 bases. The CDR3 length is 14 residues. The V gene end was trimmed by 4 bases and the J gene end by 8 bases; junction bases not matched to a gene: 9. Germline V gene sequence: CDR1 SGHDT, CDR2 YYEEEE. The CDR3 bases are TGTGCCAGCAGCGTCCGGACAGGGGAAAAGGGCTACACCTTC. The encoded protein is CASSVRTGEKGYTF.

CDR3 coding DNA: TGTGCCAGCAGTCCACGGACAGTTATCTCCTACGAGCAGTACTTC. Protein sequence: CASSPRTVISYEQYF. The V call is TRBV6-6, the J call TRBJ2-7, with D tentatively TRBD1 (6 bases). CDR3 length: 15 amino acids. The ends were cut back, 5 bases at V and 0 bases at J, with 14 bases in the middle. CDR1 and CDR2 from the germline V gene are MNHNY and SVGAGI (reference sequence).

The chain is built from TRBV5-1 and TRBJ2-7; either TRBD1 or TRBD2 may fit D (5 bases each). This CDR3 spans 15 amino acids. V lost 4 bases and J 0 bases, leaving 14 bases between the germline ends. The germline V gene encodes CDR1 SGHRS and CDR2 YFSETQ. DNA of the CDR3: TGCGCCAGCAGCGGTTCCGGGACCTACTCCTACGAGCAGTACTTC. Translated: CASSGSGTYSYEQYF.

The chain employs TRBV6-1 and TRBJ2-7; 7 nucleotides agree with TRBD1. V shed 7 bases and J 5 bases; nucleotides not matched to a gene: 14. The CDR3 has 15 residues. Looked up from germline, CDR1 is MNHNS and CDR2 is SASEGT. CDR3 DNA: TGTGCCAGCACGCCGAGGGACAGATCTACCCACGAGCAGTACTTC. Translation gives CASTPRDRSTHEQYF.

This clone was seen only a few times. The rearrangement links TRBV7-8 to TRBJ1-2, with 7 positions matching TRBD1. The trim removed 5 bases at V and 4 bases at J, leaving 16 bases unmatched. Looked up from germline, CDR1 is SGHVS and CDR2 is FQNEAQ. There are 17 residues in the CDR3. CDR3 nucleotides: TGTGCCAGCAGCCCGCCCGGGGGGCCAGGGGGTACCTATGGCTACACCTTC. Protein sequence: CASSPPGGPGGTYGYTF.

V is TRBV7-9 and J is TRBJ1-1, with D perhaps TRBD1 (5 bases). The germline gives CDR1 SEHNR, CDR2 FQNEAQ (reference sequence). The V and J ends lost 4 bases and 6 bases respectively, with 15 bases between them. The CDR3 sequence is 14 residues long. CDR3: CASSSLGAQSEAFF. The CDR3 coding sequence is TGTGCCAGCAGCTCACTCGGGGCGCAGTCTGAAGCTTTCTTT.

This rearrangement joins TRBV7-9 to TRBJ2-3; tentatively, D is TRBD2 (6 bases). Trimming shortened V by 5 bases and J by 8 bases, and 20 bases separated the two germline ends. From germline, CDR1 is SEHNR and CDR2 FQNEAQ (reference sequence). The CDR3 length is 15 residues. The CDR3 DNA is TGTGCCAGCAGCACCCGGGACTTGCAGCAAGGTACGCAGTATTTT. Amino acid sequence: CASSTRDLQQGTQYF.

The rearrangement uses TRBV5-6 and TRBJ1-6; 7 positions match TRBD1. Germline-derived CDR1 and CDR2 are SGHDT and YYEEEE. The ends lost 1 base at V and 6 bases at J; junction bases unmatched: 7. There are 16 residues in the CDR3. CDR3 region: CASSLTQGSSNSPLHF. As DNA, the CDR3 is TGTGCCAGCAGCTTGACACAGGGGAGTAGTAATTCACCCCTCCACTTT.

CDR3 sequence: CASSPRDSPSGELFF. CDR3 DNA sequence: TGTGCCAGCTCACCACGGGACTCACCTTCCGGGGAGCTGTTTTTT. This chain links TRBV18 with TRBJ2-2, with D possibly being TRBD2 (6 bases). V lost 1 base, J lost 6 bases, and 12 bases lay in between. This CDR3 has 15 amino acids. The germline gives CDR1 KGHSH, CDR2 LQKENI.

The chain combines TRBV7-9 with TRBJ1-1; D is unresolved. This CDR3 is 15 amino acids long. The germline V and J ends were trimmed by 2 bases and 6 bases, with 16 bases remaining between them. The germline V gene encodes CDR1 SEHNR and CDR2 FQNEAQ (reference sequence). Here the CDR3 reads CASSLLEALVAEAFF. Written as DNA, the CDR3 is TGTGCCAGCAGCTTACTTGAGGCGCTGGTGGCTGAAGCTTTCTTT. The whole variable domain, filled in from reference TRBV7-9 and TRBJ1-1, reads DTGVSQNPRHKITKRGQNVTFRCDPISEHNRLYWYRQTLGQGPEFLTYFQNEAQLEKSRLLSDRFSAERPKGSFSTLEIQRTEQGDSAMYLCASSLLEALVAEAFFGQGTRLTVV.

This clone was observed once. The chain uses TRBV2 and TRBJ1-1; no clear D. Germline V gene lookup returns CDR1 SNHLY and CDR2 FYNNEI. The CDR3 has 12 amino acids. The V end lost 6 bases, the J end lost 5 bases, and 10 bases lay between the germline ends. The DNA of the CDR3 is TGTGCCAGCAGGGAATACATTACTGAAGCTTTCTTT. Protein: CASREYITEAFF.

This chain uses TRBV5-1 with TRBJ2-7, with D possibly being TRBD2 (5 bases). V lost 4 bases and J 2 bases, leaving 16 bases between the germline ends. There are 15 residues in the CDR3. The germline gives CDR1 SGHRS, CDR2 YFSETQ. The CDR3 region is CASSLGLVSPYEQYF. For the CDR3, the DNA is TGCGCCAGCAGCCTCGGACTCGTTAGCCCCTACGAGCAGTACTTC. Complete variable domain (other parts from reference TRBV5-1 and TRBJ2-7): KAGVTQTPRYLIKTRGQQVTLSCSPISGHRSVSWYQQTPGQGLQFLFEYFSETQRNKGNFPGRFSGRQFSNSRSEMNVSTLELGDSALYLCASSLGLVSPYEQYFGPGTRLTVT.

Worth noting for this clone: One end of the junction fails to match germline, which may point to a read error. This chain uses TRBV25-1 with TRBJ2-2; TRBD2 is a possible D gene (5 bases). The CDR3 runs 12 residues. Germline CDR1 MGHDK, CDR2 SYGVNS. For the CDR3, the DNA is TGTGCCAGCATAGATTGGACCGGGGAGCTGGTTTTT. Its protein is CASIDWTGELVF.

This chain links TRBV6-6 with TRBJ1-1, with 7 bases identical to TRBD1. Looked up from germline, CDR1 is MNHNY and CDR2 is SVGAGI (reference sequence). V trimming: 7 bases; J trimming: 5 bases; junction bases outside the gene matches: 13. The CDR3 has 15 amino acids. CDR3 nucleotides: TGTGCCAGCACCGCAATTCGAGGGGGACAGACTGAAGCTTTCTTT. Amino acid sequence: CASTAIRGGQTEAFF.

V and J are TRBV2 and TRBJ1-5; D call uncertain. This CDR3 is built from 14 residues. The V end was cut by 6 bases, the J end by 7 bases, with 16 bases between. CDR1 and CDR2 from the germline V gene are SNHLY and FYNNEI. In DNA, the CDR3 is TGTGCCAGCAGGAGACAAGCAATAAACCAGCCCCAGCATTTT. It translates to CASRRQAINQPQHF.

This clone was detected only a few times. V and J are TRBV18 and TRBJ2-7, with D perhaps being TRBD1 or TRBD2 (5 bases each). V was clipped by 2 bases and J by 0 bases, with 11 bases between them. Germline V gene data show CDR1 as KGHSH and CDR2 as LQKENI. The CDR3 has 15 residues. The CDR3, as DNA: TGTGCCAGCTCACCAGGGACGGCGAGCTCCTACGAGCAGTACTTC. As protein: CASSPGTASSYEQYF.

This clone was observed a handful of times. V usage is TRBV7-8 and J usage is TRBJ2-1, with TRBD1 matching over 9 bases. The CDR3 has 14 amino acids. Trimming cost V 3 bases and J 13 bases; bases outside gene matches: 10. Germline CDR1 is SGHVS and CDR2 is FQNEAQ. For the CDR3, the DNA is TGTGCCAGCAGCTTCCCGCGGACAGGGGCAGAACAGTTCTTC. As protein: CASSFPRTGAEQFF.

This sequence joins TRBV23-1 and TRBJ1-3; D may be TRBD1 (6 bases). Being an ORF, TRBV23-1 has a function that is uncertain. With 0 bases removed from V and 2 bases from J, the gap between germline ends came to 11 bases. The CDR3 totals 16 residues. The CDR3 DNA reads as TGCGCCAGCAGTCAATCTTACAGGGTAGCTGGAAACACCATATATTTT. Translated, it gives CASSQSYRVAGNTIYF.

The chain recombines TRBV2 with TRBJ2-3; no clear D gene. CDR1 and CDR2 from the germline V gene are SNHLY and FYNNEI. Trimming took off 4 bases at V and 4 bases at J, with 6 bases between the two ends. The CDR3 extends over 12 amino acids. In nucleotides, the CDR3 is TGTGCCAGCAGTGTGTTGTCAGATACGCAGTATTTT. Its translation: CASSVLSDTQYF. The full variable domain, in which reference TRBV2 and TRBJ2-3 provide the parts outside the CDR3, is EPEVTQTPSHQVTQMGQEVILRCVPISNHLYFYWYRQILGQKVEFLVSFYNNEISEKSEIFDDQFSVERPDGSNFTLKIRSTKLEDSAMYFCASSVLSDTQYFGPGTRLTVL.

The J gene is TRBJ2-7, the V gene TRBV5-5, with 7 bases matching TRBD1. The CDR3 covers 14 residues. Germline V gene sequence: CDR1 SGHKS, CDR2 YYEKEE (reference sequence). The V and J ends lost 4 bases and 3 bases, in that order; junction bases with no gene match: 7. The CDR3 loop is CASSQSPGGYEQYF. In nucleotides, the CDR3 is TGTGCCAGCAGCCAATCACCAGGGGGCTACGAGCAGTACTTC.